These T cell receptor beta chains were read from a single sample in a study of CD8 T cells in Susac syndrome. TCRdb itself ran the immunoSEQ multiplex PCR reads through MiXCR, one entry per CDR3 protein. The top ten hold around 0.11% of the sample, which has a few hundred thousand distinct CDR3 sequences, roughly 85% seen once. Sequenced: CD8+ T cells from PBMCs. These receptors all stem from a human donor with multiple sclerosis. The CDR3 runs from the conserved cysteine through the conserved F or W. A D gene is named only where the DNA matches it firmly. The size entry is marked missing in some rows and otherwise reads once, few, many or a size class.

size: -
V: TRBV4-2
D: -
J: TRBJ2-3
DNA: TGTGCCAGCAGCCCTGGGGACTTCCTACCAGATACGCAGTATTTT
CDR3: CASSPGDFLPDTQYF

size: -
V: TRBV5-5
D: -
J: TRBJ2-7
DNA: TGTGCCAGCAGCTTCGAGGGTCTCTCCTACGAGCAGTACTTC
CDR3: CASSFEGLSYEQYF

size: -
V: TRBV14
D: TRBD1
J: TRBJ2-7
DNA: TGTGCCAGCACGACAGGGGAAGGCTACGAGCAGTACTTC
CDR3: CASTTGEGYEQYF

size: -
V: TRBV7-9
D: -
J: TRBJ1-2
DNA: TGTGCCAGCAGCTTAGGGTCGGAGACGGCGGGCTATGGCTACACCTTC
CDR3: CASSLGSETAGYGYTF

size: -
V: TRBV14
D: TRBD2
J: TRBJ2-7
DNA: TGTGCCAGCAGCCAGGGGACTAGAACCTACGAGCAGTACTTC
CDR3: CASSQGTRTYEQYF

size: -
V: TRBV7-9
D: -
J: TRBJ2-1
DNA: TGTGCCAGCAGCTTGCAGGAGAGGTCTTGGGAGCAGTTCTTC
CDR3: CASSLQERSWEQFF

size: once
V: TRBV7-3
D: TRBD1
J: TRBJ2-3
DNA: TGTGCCAGCAGCTCTCCGACAGGGAAAGTTTCTAGCACAGATACGCAGTATTTT
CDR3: CASSSPTGKVSSTDTQYF

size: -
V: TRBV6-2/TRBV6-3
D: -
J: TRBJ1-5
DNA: TGTGCCAGCCGCTTGCTTCGGGAAGGTCAGCCCCAGCATTTT
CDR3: CASRLLREGQPQHF

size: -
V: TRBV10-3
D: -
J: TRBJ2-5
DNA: TGTGCCATCAAGGATGGCTTAGTACAATTCGAAGAGACCCAGTACTTC
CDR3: CAIKDGLVQFEETQYF

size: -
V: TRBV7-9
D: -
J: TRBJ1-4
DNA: TGTGCCAGCCGTGCCGAGGATGGTGGAAAACTGTTTTTT
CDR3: CASRAEDGGKLFF

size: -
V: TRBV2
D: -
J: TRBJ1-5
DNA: TGTGCCAGCAGTGAAAGGATTGGGGCCTTAGAGCCCCAGCATTTT
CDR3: CASSERIGALEPQHF

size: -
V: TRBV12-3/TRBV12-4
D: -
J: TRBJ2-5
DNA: TGTGCCAGCAGTTCGGAACTCGACAGCCAGGAGACCCAGTACTTC
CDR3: CASSSELDSQETQYF

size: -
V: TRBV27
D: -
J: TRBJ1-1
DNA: TGTGCCAGCAGTTTCGGGGTGGGGATATCTGAAGCTTTCTTT
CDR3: CASSFGVGISEAFF

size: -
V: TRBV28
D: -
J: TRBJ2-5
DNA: TGTGCCAGCACATCACGAGCGTACCAAGAGACCCAGTACTTC
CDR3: CASTSRAYQETQYF

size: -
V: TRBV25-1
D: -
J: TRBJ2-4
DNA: TGTGCCAGCAGTGTTTGGGACATTCAGTACTTC
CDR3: CASSVWDIQYF

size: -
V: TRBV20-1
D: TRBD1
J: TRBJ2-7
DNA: TGCAGTGCTAGAGGACGGACAGGGGGCTACGAGCAGTACTTC
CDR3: CSARGRTGGYEQYF

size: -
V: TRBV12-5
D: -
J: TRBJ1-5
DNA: TGTGCTAGTGGTTCGACGGTATCTCAGCCCCAGCATTTT
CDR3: CASGSTVSQPQHF

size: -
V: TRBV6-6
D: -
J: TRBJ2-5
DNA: TGTGCCAGCAGTTACCGCGCAGGGGTTGAGACCCAGTACTTC
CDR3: CASSYRAGVETQYF

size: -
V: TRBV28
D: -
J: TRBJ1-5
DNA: TGTGCCAGCAGTTTTGCCCCCAGCCAAGATCAGCCCCAGCATTTT
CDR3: CASSFAPSQDQPQHF

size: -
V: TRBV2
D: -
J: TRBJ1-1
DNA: TGTGCCAGCGACTGGGCGGGGAACACTGAAGCTTTCTTT
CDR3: CASDWAGNTEAFF

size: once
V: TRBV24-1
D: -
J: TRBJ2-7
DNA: TGTGCCATTGGACAGCAAAATAGCTACGAGCAGTACTTC
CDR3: CAIGQQNSYEQYF

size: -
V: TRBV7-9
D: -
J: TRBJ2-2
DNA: TGTGCCAGCAGCTTAGCGCGATTGGGACGCACCGGGGAGCTGTTTTTT
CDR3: CASSLARLGRTGELFF

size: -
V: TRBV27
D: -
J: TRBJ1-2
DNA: TGTGCCAGCAGTCCCAACTGGGTGAATGGCTACACCTTC
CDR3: CASSPNWVNGYTF

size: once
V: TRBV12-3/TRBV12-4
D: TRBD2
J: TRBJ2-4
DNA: TGTGCCAGCAGTCGGGGGGGCGCCCATGACATTCAGTACTTC
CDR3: CASSRGGAHDIQYF

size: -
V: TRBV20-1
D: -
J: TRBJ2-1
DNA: TGCAGTGCTGACCCAAGAAGCGGCACCTACAATGAGCAGTTCTTC
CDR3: CSADPRSGTYNEQFF

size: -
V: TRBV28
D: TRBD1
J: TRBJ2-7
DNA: TGTGCCAGCAGTTTAGTGGGACAGCCATACGAGCAGTACTTC
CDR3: CASSLVGQPYEQYF

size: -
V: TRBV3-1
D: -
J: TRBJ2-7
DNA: TGTGCCAGCAGCCAAAGATCTTGGGTCGGCGAGCAGTACTTC
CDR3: CASSQRSWVGEQYF

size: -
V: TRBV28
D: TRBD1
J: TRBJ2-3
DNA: TGTGCCAGCAGTTCGATCAGACAGGGCGTCACAGATACGCAGTATTTT
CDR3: CASSSIRQGVTDTQYF

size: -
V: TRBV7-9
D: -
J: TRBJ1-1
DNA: TGTGCCAGCAGCTGGACAGAACAAAACACTGAAGCTTTCTTT
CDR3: CASSWTEQNTEAFF